A selection of T cell receptor beta chains follows, all from one sample in a study of blood T cells in healthy people across ages. TCRdb passed the 5' RACE reads through MiXCR, listing each CDR3 protein once. The repertoire includes 1.5 million to 2 million distinct CDR3 sequences, approximately 28% of them detected once, and 7.7% sits in the top ten. Material for sequencing was blood. The receptors come from a woman in her twenties or thirties in good health. CDR3s include the opening cysteine and the closing phenylalanine or tryptophan. The order of the fields is V gene, clone size, D gene, J gene, CDR3 protein, CDR3 DNA. The D gene is left open where the match is weak. Rows may omit the clone size; those that give it use once, few, many or a size class.

TRBV20-1	NA	NA	TRBJ2-5	CSATPTGGQETQYF	TGCAGTGCTACGCCGACTGGGGGTCAAGAGACCCAGTACTTC
TRBV9	NA	NA	TRBJ2-6	CASSVEGYSGANVLTF	TGTGCCAGCAGCGTAGAAGGTTACTCTGGGGCCAACGTCCTGACTTTC
TRBV7-2	few	NA	TRBJ1-6	CASSSSTLRFRGSPLHF	TGTGCCAGCAGCTCGAGTACCCTCAGGTTTAGGGGTTCACCCCTCCACTTT
TRBV2	NA	NA	TRBJ1-6	CSSSDQGGNSPLHF	TGTTCCAGCAGTGACCAGGGTGGTAATTCACCCCTCCACTTT
TRBV19	NA	NA	TRBJ1-2	CASRERTFGGYTF	TGTGCCAGTAGGGAACGGACTTTTGGCGGCTACACCTTC
TRBV5-1	few	NA	TRBJ2-1	CASSRYRDIRLDEQFF	TGCGCCAGCAGCCGTTACCGGGACATCCGATTAGATGAGCAGTTCTTC
TRBV2	few	NA	TRBJ1-4	CASHRQAINEKLFF	TGTGCCAGTCACCGACAGGCGATTAATGAAAAACTGTTTTTT
TRBV7-2	NA	TRBD2	TRBJ2-5	CASSLGFLAGEVETQYF	TGTGCCAGCAGCTTAGGATTCCTAGCGGGAGAGGTAGAGACCCAGTACTTC
TRBV29-1	NA	TRBD2	TRBJ2-7	CSALAGASYEQYF	TGCAGCGCGTTAGCGGGGGCTTCCTACGAGCAGTACTTC
TRBV5-1	few	TRBD1	TRBJ2-3	CASSPRGPSDTQYF	TGCGCCAGCAGCCCTAGGGGGCCGTCGGATACGCAGTATTTT
TRBV5-1	many	NA	TRBJ2-6	CASSAEAGSLGANVLTF	TGCGCCAGCAGCGCTGAGGCGGGATCGCTTGGGGCCAACGTCCTGACTTTC
TRBV5-1	NA	NA	TRBJ2-5	CASSLVSEGTQYF	TGCGCCAGCAGCTTGGTCAGCGAGGGGACCCAGTACTTC
TRBV5-5	NA	NA	TRBJ2-2	CASSLNPSGELFF	TGTGCCAGCAGCCTTAACCCCAGCGGGGAGCTGTTTTTT
TRBV12-3/TRBV12-4	many	NA	TRBJ2-1	CASSPARIEQFF	TGTGCCAGCAGCCCGGCCAGGATTGAGCAGTTCTTC
TRBV7-9	NA	NA	TRBJ2-7	CASSSAGSGYEQYF	TGTGCCAGCAGCTCCGCGGGGAGCGGCTACGAGCAGTACTTC
TRBV27	NA	NA	TRBJ1-1	CASRDQGSEAFF	TGTGCCAGCAGGGATCAGGGGTCTGAAGCTTTCTTT
TRBV5-1	NA	NA	TRBJ2-5	CANSTGVEETQYF	TGCGCCAACAGCACGGGCGTGGAAGAGACCCAGTACTTC
TRBV9	NA	NA	TRBJ1-2	CAGSVDPDTRYGYTF	TGTGCCGGCAGCGTAGACCCTGACACACGTTATGGCTACACCTTC
TRBV4-1	NA	TRBD1	TRBJ1-2	CASSLGPGQRYGYTF	TGCGCCAGCAGCCTCGGCCCGGGACAGCGCTATGGCTACACCTTC
TRBV29-1	NA	NA	TRBJ2-7	CSAIRQGPSYEQYF	TGCAGCGCAATCCGGCAGGGTCCATCCTACGAGCAGTACTTC
TRBV29-1	many	NA	TRBJ1-2	CSVEPRGGGYGYTF	TGCAGCGTTGAACCCCGCGGGGGAGGGTATGGCTACACCTTC
TRBV7-6	NA	TRBD1	TRBJ1-4	CASGLASRGDEKLFF	TGTGCCAGCGGCTTAGCTTCCAGGGGGGATGAAAAACTGTTTTTT
TRBV2	NA	NA	TRBJ2-5	CASSEGAIQETQYF	TGTGCCAGCAGTGAAGGAGCCATCCAAGAGACCCAGTACTTC
TRBV12-3/TRBV12-4	NA	NA	TRBJ2-1	CASRVFDEQFF	TGTGCAAGCAGGGTTTTCGATGAGCAGTTCTTC
TRBV9	many	NA	TRBJ2-4	CASSAKQGSANIQYF	TGTGCCAGCAGCGCAAAACAGGGTTCGGCAAACATTCAGTACTTC
TRBV20-1	NA	NA	TRBJ1-5	CSGSARLAQPQHF	TGCAGTGGTAGTGCGAGGTTGGCCCAGCCCCAGCATTTT
TRBV5-1	few	TRBD1	TRBJ2-5	CASSRGDRAKQETQYF	TGCGCCAGCAGCCGAGGGGACAGGGCAAAACAAGAGACCCAGTACTTC
TRBV20-1	few	NA	TRBJ2-5	CSARALGGETQYF	TGCAGTGCTAGAGCGTTAGGGGGAGAGACCCAGTACTTC
TRBV4-1	NA	TRBD2	TRBJ2-3	CASSQVQGAGGPTDTQYF	TGCGCCAGCAGCCAAGTTCAGGGAGCGGGGGGGCCTACAGATACGCAGTATTTT
TRBV6-5	few	NA	TRBJ2-2	CASSYYPGPSGTGELFF	TGTGCCAGCAGTTACTATCCCGGGCCCTCGGGCACCGGGGAGCTGTTTTTT
TRBV28	NA	NA	TRBJ2-7	CASSLEATRIYEQYF	TGTGCCAGCAGTTTAGAAGCAACTCGGATTTACGAGCAGTACTTC
TRBV20-1	many	TRBD1	TRBJ2-7	CSAPTGTGGFEQYF	TGCAGTGCTCCGACCGGGACAGGGGGTTTCGAGCAGTACTTC
TRBV10-3	many	NA	TRBJ1-2	CAISDLDRSDGYTF	TGTGCCATCAGTGACCTTGACAGGAGTGATGGCTACACCTTC
TRBV20-1	NA	TRBD2	TRBJ2-3	CSARVTSGSTGLTDTQYF	TGCAGTGCTAGAGTTACTAGCGGAAGTACAGGCCTCACAGATACGCAGTATTTT
TRBV7-8	NA	TRBD1	TRBJ1-5	CASSTRTGGGGQPQHF	TGTGCCAGCAGCACCCGGACAGGGGGCGGTGGTCAGCCCCAGCATTTT
TRBV29-1	NA	NA	TRBJ1-1	CSVQWGQGLTFF	TGCAGCGTTCAGTGGGGCCAGGGCCTGACTTTCTTT
TRBV20-1	NA	NA	TRBJ1-1	CSAPTTGNPEAFF	TGCAGTGCACCGACTACAGGGAATCCTGAAGCTTTCTTT
TRBV7-2	NA	TRBD2	TRBJ2-2	CASSSRPLAGAPTGELFF	TGTGCCAGCAGCTCCCGACCACTAGCGGGAGCCCCCACCGGGGAGCTGTTTTTT
TRBV20-1	many	NA	TRBJ2-5	CSARDGVLKTQYF	TGCAGTGCTAGAGATGGAGTATTAAAGACCCAGTACTTC
TRBV6-6	many	NA	TRBJ2-5	CASARDETQYF	TGTGCCAGCGCTCGGGATGAGACCCAGTACTTC
TRBV7-9	many	TRBD1	TRBJ2-7	CASSLQTGPYEQYF	TGTGCCAGCAGCTTACAGACAGGGCCTTACGAGCAGTACTTC
TRBV6-5	many	TRBD1	TRBJ2-7	CASRVAPGTGTYEQYF	TGTGCCAGCAGAGTAGCTCCCGGGACAGGGACTTACGAGCAGTACTTC
TRBV5-1	many	TRBD1	TRBJ2-7	CASSLGQGDASLYEQYF	TGCGCCAGCAGCCTAGGACAGGGGGATGCTTCTCTCTACGAGCAGTACTTC
TRBV18	few	NA	TRBJ2-7	CASSPSTGTVFYEQYF	TGTGCCAGCTCCCCTTCTACCGGGACCGTGTTCTACGAGCAGTACTTC
TRBV7-9	NA	TRBD1	TRBJ1-6	CAGSVGQSNSPLHF	TGTGCCGGCAGCGTGGGACAGAGTAATTCACCCCTCCACTTT
TRBV9	many	NA	TRBJ2-5	CASSVSWTQETQYF	TGTGCCAGCAGCGTTTCCTGGACTCAAGAGACCCAGTACTTC